This T cell receptor (beta chain) was captured by sequencing in a study of response to subunit inactivated influenza vaccine. Germline V gene sequence: CDR1 LNHNV, CDR2 YYDKDF (reference sequence). There are 17 residues in the CDR3. Losses at the gene ends were 5 bases for V and 8 bases for J; bases not matched to a gene: 14. This clonotype appeared many times. From the RT-PCR reads, TCRdb called clonotypes with MiXCR, one entry per CDR3 protein. The data show roughly 550,000 distinct CDR3 sequences, with around 21% seen just once and 2.5% to 3% held by the top ten. This sample also belongs to another study, concerning T cells expressing NK-cell markers. That work contributes: UMIs were included in TCR beta cDNA generated by 5'RACE template switching.

This clonotype was obtained from a man between 45 and 60 years old who received an inactivated influenza vaccine. The sequencing here drew on CD4+ T cells sorted from PBMCs, taken 11 to 12 days after vaccination. The J gene is TRBJ2-1, the V gene TRBV15; 11 nucleotides agree with TRBD2. This CDR3 is CATSLPLASGGLYEQFF. CDR3 DNA: TGTGCCACCAGCCTCCCCCTCGCTAGCGGGGGGCTCTATGAGCAGTTCTTC.